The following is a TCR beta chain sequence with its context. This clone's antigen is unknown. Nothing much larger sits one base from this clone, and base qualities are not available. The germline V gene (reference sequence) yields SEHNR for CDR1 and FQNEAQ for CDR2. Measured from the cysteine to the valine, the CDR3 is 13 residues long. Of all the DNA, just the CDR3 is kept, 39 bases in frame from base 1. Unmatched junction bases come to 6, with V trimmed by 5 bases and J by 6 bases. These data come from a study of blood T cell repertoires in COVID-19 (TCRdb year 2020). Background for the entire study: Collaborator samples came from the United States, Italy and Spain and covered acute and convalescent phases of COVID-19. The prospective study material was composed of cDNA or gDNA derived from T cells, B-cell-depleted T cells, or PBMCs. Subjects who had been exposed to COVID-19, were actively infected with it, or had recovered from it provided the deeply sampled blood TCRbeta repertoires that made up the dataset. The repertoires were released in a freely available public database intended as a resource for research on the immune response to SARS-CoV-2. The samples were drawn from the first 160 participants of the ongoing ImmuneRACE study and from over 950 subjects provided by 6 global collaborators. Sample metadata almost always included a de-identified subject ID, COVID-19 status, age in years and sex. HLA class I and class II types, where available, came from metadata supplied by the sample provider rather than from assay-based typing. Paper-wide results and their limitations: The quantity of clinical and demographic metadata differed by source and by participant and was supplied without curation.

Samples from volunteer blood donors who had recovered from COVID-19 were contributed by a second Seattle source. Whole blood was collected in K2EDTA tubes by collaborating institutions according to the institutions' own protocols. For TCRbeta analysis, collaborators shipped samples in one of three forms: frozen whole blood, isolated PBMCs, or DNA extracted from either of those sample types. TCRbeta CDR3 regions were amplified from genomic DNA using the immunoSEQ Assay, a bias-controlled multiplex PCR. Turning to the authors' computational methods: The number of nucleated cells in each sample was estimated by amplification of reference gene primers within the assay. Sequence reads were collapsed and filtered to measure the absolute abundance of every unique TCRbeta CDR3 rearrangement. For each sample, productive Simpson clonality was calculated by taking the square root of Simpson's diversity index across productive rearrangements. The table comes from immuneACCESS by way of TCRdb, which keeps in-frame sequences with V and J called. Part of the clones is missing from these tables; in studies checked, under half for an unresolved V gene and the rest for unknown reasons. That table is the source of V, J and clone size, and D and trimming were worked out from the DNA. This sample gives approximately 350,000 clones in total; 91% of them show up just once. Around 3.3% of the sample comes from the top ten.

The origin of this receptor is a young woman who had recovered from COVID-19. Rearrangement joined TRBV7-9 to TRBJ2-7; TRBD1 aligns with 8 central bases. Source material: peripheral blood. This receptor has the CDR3 CASSARQGFEQYV. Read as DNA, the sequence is TGTGCCAGCAGCGCGCGACAGGGGTTCGAGCAGTACGTC.